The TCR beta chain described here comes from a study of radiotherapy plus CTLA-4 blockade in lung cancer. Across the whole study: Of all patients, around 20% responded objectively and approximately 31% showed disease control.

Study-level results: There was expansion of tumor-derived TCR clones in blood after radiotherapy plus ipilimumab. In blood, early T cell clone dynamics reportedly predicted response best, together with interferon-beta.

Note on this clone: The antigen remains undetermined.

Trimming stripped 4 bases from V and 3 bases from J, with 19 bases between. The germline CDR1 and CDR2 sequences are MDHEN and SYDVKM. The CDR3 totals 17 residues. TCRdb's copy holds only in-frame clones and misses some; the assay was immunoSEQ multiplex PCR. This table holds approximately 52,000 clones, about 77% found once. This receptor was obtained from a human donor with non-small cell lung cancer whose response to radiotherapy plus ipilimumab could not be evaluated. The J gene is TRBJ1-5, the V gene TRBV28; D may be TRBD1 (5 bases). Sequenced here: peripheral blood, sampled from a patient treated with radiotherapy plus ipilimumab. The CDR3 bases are TGTGCCAGCAGTTCCCCTTCCGGAGGGGCTTACAATCAGCCCCAGCATTTT. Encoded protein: CASSSPSGGAYNQPQHF.